Given below is one TCR beta chain in context. These data are taken from a study of blood T cell repertoires in COVID-19. Whole-study context: The United States, Italy and Spain were the sources of the acute and convalescent COVID-19 samples. Sources were T cells, B-cell-depleted T cells, or PBMCs; the material itself was cDNA or gDNA.

Germline V gene lookup returns CDR1 SNHLY and CDR2 FYNNEI. The CDR3 runs to 14 residues. Trimming took 6 bases from V and 8 from J, leaving 17 bases between them. As handled by the study authors: Amplification of reference gene primers was used by the study to estimate nucleated cell counts. TCRdb's table, derived via immunoSEQ multiplex PCR, lists solely in-frame clones and lacks some. Clone size and V and J calls were adopted from that table, with D and trimming inferred from the DNA. This sample yields under 95,000 clones, of which around 85% are seen a single time; roughly 15% belongs to the top ten.

The sequenced sample consisted of peripheral blood. This TCR derives from a man older than 75 in a cohort sampled during active COVID-19. The chain joins TRBV2 to TRBJ2-1, with a tentative D call TRBD2 (6 bases). The CDR3 DNA is TGTGCCAGCAGGCAACCTCCTCCTAGCGATGAGCAGTTCTTC. Amino acids: CASRQPPPSDEQFF.